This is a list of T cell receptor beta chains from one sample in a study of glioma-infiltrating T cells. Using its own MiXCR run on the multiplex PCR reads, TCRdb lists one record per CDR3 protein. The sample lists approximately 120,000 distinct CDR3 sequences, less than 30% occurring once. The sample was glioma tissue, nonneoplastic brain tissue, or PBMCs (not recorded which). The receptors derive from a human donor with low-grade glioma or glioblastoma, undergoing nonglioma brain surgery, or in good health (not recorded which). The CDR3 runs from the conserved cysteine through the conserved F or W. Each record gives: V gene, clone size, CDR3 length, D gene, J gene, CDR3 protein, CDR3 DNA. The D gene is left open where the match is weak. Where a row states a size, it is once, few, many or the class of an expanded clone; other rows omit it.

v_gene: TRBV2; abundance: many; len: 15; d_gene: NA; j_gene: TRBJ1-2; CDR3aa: CASSPLGGESYGYTF; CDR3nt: TGTGCCAGCTCCCCGTTGGGGGGGGAGAGCTATGGCTACACCTTC
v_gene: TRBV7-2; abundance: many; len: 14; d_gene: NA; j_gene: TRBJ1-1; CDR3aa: CASSLDIRGTEAFF; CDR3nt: TGTGCCAGCAGCTTAGACATTCGGGGCACTGAAGCTTTCTTT
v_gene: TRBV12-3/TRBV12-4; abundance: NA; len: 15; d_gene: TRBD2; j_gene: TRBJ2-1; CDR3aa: CASSRPGLSYNEQFF; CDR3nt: TGTGCCAGCAGTCGTCCGGGACTATCCTACAATGAGCAGTTCTTC
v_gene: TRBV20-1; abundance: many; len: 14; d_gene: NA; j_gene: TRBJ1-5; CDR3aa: CSARESFSNQPQHF; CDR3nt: TGCAGTGCTAGAGAATCTTTTAGCAATCAGCCCCAGCATTTT
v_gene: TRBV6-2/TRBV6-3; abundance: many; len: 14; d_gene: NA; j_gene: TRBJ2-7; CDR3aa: CASSYSVTGSEQYF; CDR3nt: TGTGCCAGCAGTTATTCGGTCACAGGAAGCGAGCAGTACTTC
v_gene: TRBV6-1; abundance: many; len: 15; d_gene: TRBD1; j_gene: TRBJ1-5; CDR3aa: CASSRSTGDRQPQHF; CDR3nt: TGTGCCAGCAGTCGTTCCACAGGGGATCGACAGCCCCAGCATTTT
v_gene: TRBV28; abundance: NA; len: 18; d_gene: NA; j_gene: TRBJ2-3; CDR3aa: CASSLKQLSTERREAQYF; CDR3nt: TGTGCCAGCAGTTTGAAACAGCTGAGCACTGAACGGAGGGAGGCGCAGTATTTT
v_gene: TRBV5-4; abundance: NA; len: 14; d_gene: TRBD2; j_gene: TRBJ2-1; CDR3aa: CASSRRLAGNEQFF; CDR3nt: TGTGCCAGCAGCCGGCGGCTAGCGGGCAATGAGCAATTCTTC
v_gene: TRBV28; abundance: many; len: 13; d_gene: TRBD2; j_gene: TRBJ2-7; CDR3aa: CASLPGRGYEQYF; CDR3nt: TGTGCCAGCCTTCCCGGGAGGGGTTACGAGCAGTACTTC
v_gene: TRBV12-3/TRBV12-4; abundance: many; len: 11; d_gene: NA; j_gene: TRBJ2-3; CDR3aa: CASRREDTQYF; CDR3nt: TGTGCCAGCCGTCGTGAAGATACGCAGTATTTT
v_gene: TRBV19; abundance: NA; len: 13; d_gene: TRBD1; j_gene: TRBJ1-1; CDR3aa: CASSPNRGTEAFF; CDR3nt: TGTGCCAGTAGCCCGAACAGGGGCACTGAAGCTTTCTTT
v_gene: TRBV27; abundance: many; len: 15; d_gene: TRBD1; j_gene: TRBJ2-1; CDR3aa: CASNPTGVSYNEQFF; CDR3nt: TGTGCCAGCAACCCTACAGGGGTCTCCTACAATGAGCAGTTCTTC
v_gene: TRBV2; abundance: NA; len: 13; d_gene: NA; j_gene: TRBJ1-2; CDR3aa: CASSVYNSNGYTF; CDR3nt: TGTGCCAGCAGTGTCTACAACAGTAATGGCTACACCTTC
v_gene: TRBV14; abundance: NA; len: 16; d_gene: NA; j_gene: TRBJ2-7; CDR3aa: CASSQDKRGGTYEQYF; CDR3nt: TGTGCCAGCAGCCAAGACAAACGAGGCGGAACCTACGAGCAGTACTTC
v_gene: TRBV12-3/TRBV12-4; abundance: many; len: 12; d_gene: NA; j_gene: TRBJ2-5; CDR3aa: CASSTFSGTQYF; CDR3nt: TGTGCCAGCAGTACGTTCTCAGGGACCCAGTACTTC
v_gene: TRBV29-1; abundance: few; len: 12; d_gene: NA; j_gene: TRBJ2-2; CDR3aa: CSVASAAGELFF; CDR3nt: TGCAGCGTTGCTAGCGCGGCCGGGGAGCTGTTTTTT
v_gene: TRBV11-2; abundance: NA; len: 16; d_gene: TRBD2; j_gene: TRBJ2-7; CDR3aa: CASSLAGLAGVSEQYF; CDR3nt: TGTGCCAGCAGCTTAGCCGGACTAGCGGGAGTTAGCGAGCAGTACTTC
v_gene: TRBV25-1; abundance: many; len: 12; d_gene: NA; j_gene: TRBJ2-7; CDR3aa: CASTRTGYEQYF; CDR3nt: TGTGCCAGCACCCGAACGGGGTACGAGCAGTACTTC
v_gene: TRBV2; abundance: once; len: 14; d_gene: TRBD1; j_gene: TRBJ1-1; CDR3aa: CASRVDRVNTKAFF; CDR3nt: TGTGCCAGCAGAGTGGACAGGGTGAACACTAAAGCTTTCTTT
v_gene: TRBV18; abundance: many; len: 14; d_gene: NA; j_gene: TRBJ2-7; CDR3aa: CASSPPGNLYEQYF; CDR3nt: TGTGCCAGCTCACCACCGGGGAACCTCTACGAGCAGTACTTC
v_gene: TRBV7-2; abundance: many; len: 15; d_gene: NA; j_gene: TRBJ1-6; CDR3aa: CASSGGVVHNSPLHF; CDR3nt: TGTGCCAGCAGCGGGGGCGTGGTCCATAATTCACCCCTCCACTTT